This is a list of T cell receptor beta chains from one sample in a study of post-analysis software for immune sequencing data. TCRdb re-called the PCR reads through MiXCR, storing one row per CDR3 protein. The sample contains approximately 730,000 distinct CDR3 sequences, roughly 27% of which appear only once. Sequenced input: blood. These receptors were obtained from a girl aged 5-17 years with multiple sclerosis. Each CDR3 is given with its conserved first and last residue. D genes are given only for firm matches. Part of the rows lack a size; the others show once, few, many or a class for expanded clones.

J gene: TRBJ2-3; V gene: TRBV2; D gene: NA; clone size: NA; CDR3 DNA: TGTGCCAGCAGTGATAGGTTGACAGATACGCAGTATTTT; CDR3 protein: CASSDRLTDTQYF
J gene: TRBJ1-1; V gene: TRBV28; D gene: NA; clone size: few; CDR3 DNA: TGTGCCAGCAGTGGCCTTGTGACGGGGGCGATCACTGAAGCTTTCTTT; CDR3 protein: CASSGLVTGAITEAFF
J gene: TRBJ2-3; V gene: TRBV29-1; D gene: NA; clone size: few; CDR3 DNA: TGCAGCGTTGCAGGGTATGACACAGATACGCAGTATTTT; CDR3 protein: CSVAGYDTDTQYF
J gene: TRBJ2-5; V gene: TRBV20-1; D gene: NA; clone size: NA; CDR3 DNA: TGCAGTGCTAGAGAGCCCGGGAGTCGGGAGACCCAGTACTTC; CDR3 protein: CSAREPGSRETQYF
J gene: TRBJ2-2; V gene: TRBV4-1; D gene: NA; clone size: NA; CDR3 DNA: TGCGCCAGCAGCCAAGAAGGACTGGGGTCTTCCGGGGAGCTGTTTTTT; CDR3 protein: CASSQEGLGSSGELFF
J gene: TRBJ2-5; V gene: TRBV9; D gene: NA; clone size: many; CDR3 DNA: TGTGCCAGCAGCCAGGGGGGGACCCAGTACTTC; CDR3 protein: CASSQGGTQYF
J gene: TRBJ1-4; V gene: TRBV18; D gene: NA; clone size: NA; CDR3 DNA: TGTGCCAGCTCCACGGGCCAGCCGGCAACTAATGAAAAACTGTTTTTT; CDR3 protein: CASSTGQPATNEKLFF
J gene: TRBJ1-1; V gene: TRBV10-3; D gene: NA; clone size: once; CDR3 DNA: TGTGCCATCAGGCTTACAGCCGACACTGAAGCTTTCTTT; CDR3 protein: CAIRLTADTEAFF
J gene: TRBJ2-6; V gene: TRBV20-1; D gene: NA; clone size: NA; CDR3 DNA: TGCAGTGCTAGAAGGGCCAGATTCTCTGGGGCCAACGTCCTGACTTTC; CDR3 protein: CSARRARFSGANVLTF
J gene: TRBJ2-4; V gene: TRBV20-1; D gene: TRBD2; clone size: many; CDR3 DNA: TGCAGTGCTAGGGGACTAGCGGGTCTAGCCAAAAACATTCAGTACTTC; CDR3 protein: CSARGLAGLAKNIQYF
J gene: TRBJ2-7; V gene: TRBV4-1; D gene: NA; clone size: few; CDR3 DNA: TGCGCCAGCAGCCAAACTCTAGCAGGCCAATACGAGCAGTACTTC; CDR3 protein: CASSQTLAGQYEQYF
J gene: TRBJ1-2; V gene: TRBV6-5; D gene: TRBD1; clone size: many; CDR3 DNA: TGTGCCAGCAGGAGGGGGCGAGAGGGCTACACCTTC; CDR3 protein: CASRRGREGYTF
J gene: TRBJ2-7; V gene: TRBV20-1; D gene: TRBD1; clone size: few; CDR3 DNA: TGCAGTGCCGACACGGGACAGGGCCACGAGCAGTACTTC; CDR3 protein: CSADTGQGHEQYF
J gene: TRBJ1-5; V gene: TRBV12-3/TRBV12-4; D gene: NA; clone size: NA; CDR3 DNA: TGTGCCAGCGGCGCGAGGGCGGATCAGCCCCAGCATTTT; CDR3 protein: CASGARADQPQHF
J gene: TRBJ2-3; V gene: TRBV11-2; D gene: NA; clone size: NA; CDR3 DNA: TGTGCCAGCAGCAACCCGATGGGCGGCGAAAGCACAGATACGCAGTATTTT; CDR3 protein: CASSNPMGGESTDTQYF
J gene: TRBJ2-7; V gene: TRBV6-1; D gene: TRBD1; clone size: NA; CDR3 DNA: TGTGCCAGCAGTGAAGTAAGGGGGCACTGCGAGCAGTACTTC; CDR3 protein: CASSEVRGHCEQYF
J gene: TRBJ2-3; V gene: TRBV11-2; D gene: NA; clone size: few; CDR3 DNA: TGTGCCAGCAGCTGGGGCCTAGGGGATACGCAGTATTTT; CDR3 protein: CASSWGLGDTQYF
J gene: TRBJ2-2; V gene: TRBV20-1; D gene: NA; clone size: NA; CDR3 DNA: TGCAGTGCTAGTGAGCAGACGAGGGGGGGGGAGCTGTTTTTT; CDR3 protein: CSASEQTRGGELFF
J gene: TRBJ1-6; V gene: TRBV5-6; D gene: NA; clone size: NA; CDR3 DNA: TGTGCCAGCAGCAACCAGGGTCCGTCACCCCTCCACTTT; CDR3 protein: CASSNQGPSPLHF
J gene: TRBJ2-7; V gene: TRBV20-1; D gene: TRBD1; clone size: NA; CDR3 DNA: TGCAGTGCAACGGGACAGGCACCCTACGAGCAGTACTTC; CDR3 protein: CSATGQAPYEQYF
J gene: TRBJ1-2; V gene: TRBV6-5; D gene: NA; clone size: NA; CDR3 DNA: TGTGCCAGCAAACCCCAAGAGGGTAACTATGGCTACACCTTC; CDR3 protein: CASKPQEGNYGYTF
J gene: TRBJ1-5; V gene: TRBV20-1; D gene: TRBD1; clone size: NA; CDR3 DNA: TGCAGTGCTAGAGGGACAGGGGATCAGCCCCAGCATTTT; CDR3 protein: CSARGTGDQPQHF
J gene: TRBJ2-1; V gene: TRBV5-5; D gene: TRBD1; clone size: NA; CDR3 DNA: TGTGCCAGCAGCCACAGGGGCCATGAGCAGTTCTTC; CDR3 protein: CASSHRGHEQFF
J gene: TRBJ2-1; V gene: TRBV28; D gene: NA; clone size: NA; CDR3 DNA: TGTGCCAGCAGTTTAACTATGGGACCCGGGCAGTTCTTC; CDR3 protein: CASSLTMGPGQFF
J gene: TRBJ2-7; V gene: TRBV28; D gene: TRBD1; clone size: NA; CDR3 DNA: TGTGCCAGCAGGCGGACAGGGGTACGGTACGAGCAGTACTTC; CDR3 protein: CASRRTGVRYEQYF
J gene: TRBJ2-3; V gene: TRBV12-3/TRBV12-4; D gene: TRBD2; clone size: NA; CDR3 DNA: TGTGCCGGCAGTCTCGACGGGGGGGCAGCAGATACGCAGTATTTT; CDR3 protein: CAGSLDGGAADTQYF
J gene: TRBJ2-7; V gene: TRBV5-1; D gene: NA; clone size: few; CDR3 DNA: TGCGCCAGCAGCTTCGCTCGGAGCTACGAGCAGTACTTC; CDR3 protein: CASSFARSYEQYF
J gene: TRBJ2-1; V gene: TRBV3-1; D gene: NA; clone size: few; CDR3 DNA: TGTGCCAGCAGCCAAGCTCATCGACTAGAGTTTAGGAAGTTCTTC; CDR3 protein: CASSQAHRLEFRKFF
J gene: TRBJ1-1; V gene: TRBV15; D gene: NA; clone size: NA; CDR3 DNA: TGTGCCACCGGGGGTACCCTGACTGAAGCTTTCTTT; CDR3 protein: CATGGTLTEAFF
J gene: TRBJ1-6; V gene: TRBV28; D gene: NA; clone size: few; CDR3 DNA: TGTGCCAGCAGTTTCGGGATTTCACCCCTCCACTTT; CDR3 protein: CASSFGISPLHF
J gene: TRBJ2-7; V gene: TRBV20-1; D gene: NA; clone size: few; CDR3 DNA: TGCAGTGCTGCCAATTCTCGACTAGACCGGTACGAGCAGTACTTC; CDR3 protein: CSAANSRLDRYEQYF
J gene: TRBJ1-1; V gene: TRBV3-1; D gene: NA; clone size: NA; CDR3 DNA: TGTGCCAGCAGCCTGGACAGCCAAGCTTTCTTT; CDR3 protein: CASSLDSQAFF
J gene: TRBJ2-5; V gene: TRBV29-1; D gene: NA; clone size: NA; CDR3 DNA: TGCAGCGTTGAAGGTGCCCCCGGCGACCCGGTCCAAGAGGCCCAGTACTTC; CDR3 protein: CSVEGAPGDPVQEAQYF
J gene: TRBJ2-1; V gene: TRBV7-9; D gene: NA; clone size: few; CDR3 DNA: TGTGCCAGCAGCTTAGCGGCGGGGGCCAGCTACAATGAGCAGTTCTTC; CDR3 protein: CASSLAAGASYNEQFF
J gene: TRBJ2-2; V gene: TRBV6-5; D gene: NA; clone size: few; CDR3 DNA: TGTGCCAGCAGTTACTCGGCCTACACCGGGGAGCTGTTTTTT; CDR3 protein: CASSYSAYTGELFF
J gene: TRBJ2-1; V gene: TRBV28; D gene: NA; clone size: NA; CDR3 DNA: TGTGCCAGCACCCTCTTTCAGGGTTGGGGTGAGCAGTTCTTC; CDR3 protein: CASTLFQGWGEQFF
J gene: TRBJ1-2; V gene: TRBV10-3; D gene: NA; clone size: NA; CDR3 DNA: TGTGCCATCAGTGAGTCAGGTCAAGGCTATGGCTACACCTTC; CDR3 protein: CAISESGQGYGYTF
J gene: TRBJ2-1; V gene: TRBV5-1; D gene: NA; clone size: NA; CDR3 DNA: TGCGCCAGCAGCTGGGGGATGGTTGAGCAGTTCTTC; CDR3 protein: CASSWGMVEQFF
J gene: TRBJ2-7; V gene: TRBV7-2; D gene: NA; clone size: many; CDR3 DNA: TGTGCCAGCAGCCGTAATGAATACGAGCAGTACTTC; CDR3 protein: CASSRNEYEQYF
J gene: TRBJ1-5; V gene: TRBV7-2; D gene: NA; clone size: NA; CDR3 DNA: TGTGCCAGCAGCTTAGCTGTTGGGGGACCCCAGCATTTT; CDR3 protein: CASSLAVGGPQHF
J gene: TRBJ2-3; V gene: TRBV12-3/TRBV12-4; D gene: NA; clone size: NA; CDR3 DNA: TGTGCCATCCAGACAGATACGCAGTATTTT; CDR3 protein: CAIQTDTQYF
J gene: TRBJ2-5; V gene: TRBV28; D gene: NA; clone size: NA; CDR3 DNA: TGTGCCAGCAGTTCGCCAGGCCGACCACAAGAGACCCAGTACTTC; CDR3 protein: CASSSPGRPQETQYF
J gene: TRBJ2-2; V gene: TRBV7-8; D gene: TRBD2; clone size: NA; CDR3 DNA: TGTGCCAGCAGCTTGACTAGCGGGAGGTTGGCCGGGGAGCTGTTTTTT; CDR3 protein: CASSLTSGRLAGELFF
J gene: TRBJ2-2; V gene: TRBV6-1; D gene: TRBD2; clone size: NA; CDR3 DNA: TGTGCCACCAAGGGCACTAGCGGGGTAAACACCGGGGAGCTGTTTTTT; CDR3 protein: CATKGTSGVNTGELFF
J gene: TRBJ1-2; V gene: TRBV7-8; D gene: NA; clone size: few; CDR3 DNA: TGTGCCAGCAGCTTAGGAGGGTGGGGGACAACGCACCCCTATGGCTACACCTTC; CDR3 protein: CASSLGGWGTTHPYGYTF
J gene: TRBJ2-1; V gene: TRBV7-9; D gene: NA; clone size: NA; CDR3 DNA: TGTGCCGGCAGCTTAGCGGCGTACAATGAGCAGTTCTTC; CDR3 protein: CAGSLAAYNEQFF
J gene: TRBJ1-2; V gene: TRBV15; D gene: TRBD1; clone size: NA; CDR3 DNA: TGTGCCACCAGCAGAGCGCCGGGACAGGGCTATGGCTACACCTTC; CDR3 protein: CATSRAPGQGYGYTF
J gene: TRBJ2-3; V gene: TRBV6-5; D gene: TRBD1; clone size: NA; CDR3 DNA: TGTGCCAGCAAAGGGGGCGCGGATACGCAGTATTTT; CDR3 protein: CASKGGADTQYF
J gene: TRBJ2-1; V gene: TRBV7-8; D gene: TRBD2; clone size: NA; CDR3 DNA: TGTGCCAGCAGCTTAGTTCCTAGCGGGAGTTCGAATGAGCAGTTCTTC; CDR3 protein: CASSLVPSGSSNEQFF